This T cell receptor beta chain stems from a study of blood T cell repertoires in COVID-19. Study at large: Acute and convalescent COVID-19 specimens originated in the United States, Italy and Spain. PBMCs, B-cell-depleted T cells, or T cells were the source of the cDNA or gDNA that made up the material.

The CDR3 has 12 residues. CDR1 is WSHSY and CDR2 is SAAADI in the germline V gene. The germline V and J ends were trimmed by 5 bases and 7 bases, with 12 bases remaining between them. Original data processing: Amplification of reference gene primers provided the estimated nucleated cell counts. Method: immunoSEQ multiplex PCR; TCRdb's copy keeps in-frame clones and lacks some. The V and J calls and clone size come from that table; D and trimming were worked out from the DNA. The sample lists tens of thousands of clones, around 85% occurring once. Sequencing was done on a sample of peripheral blood. This rearrangement joins TRBV10-2 to TRBJ2-7; D gene ambiguous. The sequence derives from a man aged 35-49 years with acute or convalescent COVID-19. This CDR3 is CASSTLEKEQYF. CDR3 sequence (DNA): TGCGCCAGCAGTACCCTGGAGAAGGAGCAGTACTTC.